This TCR beta chain is drawn from a study of blood T cell repertoires in COVID-19. The wider study: Some COVID-19 samples were acute and others convalescent; all came from the United States, Italy and Spain.

The sample holds a few counts of this clone. Sequencing used immunoSEQ multiplex PCR; TCRdb keeps in-frame clones, though not all of them. The data show about 480,000 clones, around 89% seen once. The sequenced material came from peripheral blood. The TCR sequence derives from a woman in her twenties or thirties with acute or convalescent COVID-19.

The CDR3 here is CASSIDLGRQSPLHF. Here the CDR3 DNA reads TGTGCCAGTAGTATAGATTTGGGGCGCCAATCACCCCTCCACTTT. The V gene is TRBV19, the J gene TRBJ1-6, with D perhaps matching TRBD1 (5 bases). V lost 0 bases to trimming and J lost 10 bases, with 13 bases between them. The CDR3 runs to 15 residues. Germline CDR1 and CDR2: LNHDA and SQIVND (reference sequence).